One T cell receptor (beta chain) is described in this entry. Its antigen is unknown. Base qualities are not recorded, but no much larger clone differs from it by a single base. This record comes from a study of shared clonotypes between healthy human individuals (dated by TCRdb to the early 2020s). A note on the overall study: Three men and a couple of women, aged 18 to 49 years, made up the cohort. For each donor, CD4 naive and CD4 memory were each given three plates, CD8 naive was given two plates, and CD8 memory was given one plate. Blood TCR repertoires of about 5 healthy adults were deeply sequenced to estimate repertoire size and the extent of clonotype sharing between individuals. To increase sequencing depth and limit assay-specific biases, TCR repertoire library preparation and sequencing were carried out by different laboratories using diverse techniques. Each donor's leukapheresis produced roughly between roughly 0.85 and 10 billion PBMCs. General conclusions and limits of the study: Rarefaction of sorted-subset datasets indicated incomplete sequencing despite the large sequencing depth. Larger estimated clonotype richness was generally found for naive subsets than for memory subsets. Because the study included only a small number of donors, the genetic and exposure-history diversity represented was limited. Across a few donors, around 5% of naive CD4, around 3.3% of naive CD8, 2.3% of memory CD4, and 0.4% of memory CD8 clonotypes were shared. Sampling was restricted to blood, and TCR repertoires in tissue are likely to differ from TCR repertoires in blood. Compared with non-shared clonotypes, the clonotypes found in all four sorted-subset donors had higher generation probabilities. Based on pairwise subsampling, the degree of clonotype sharing among donors was expected to be affected by sequencing depth.

Using the deep immunoSEQ assay, TCR CDR3 regions were amplified from genomic DNA by multiplex PCR. Extracted genomic DNA from each cell subset was spread evenly across all wells of several immunoSEQ 96-well plates, with each plate serving as a replicate. For sorted subsets, 200 to 250 ng of genomic DNA, equivalent to 30,000 or so T cell genomes, went into each replicate PCR. The purified libraries were quantified using a Qubit 3.0 fluorometer, sized with a Bioanalyzer 2100, and then quantified again using the KAPA Library Quantification kit. A separate single-read 150-cycle Illumina NextSeq 550 flow cell was used to sequence each immunoSEQ 96-well plate. In the original analysis: Because only junctional sequences without quality scores were contained in the immunoSEQ output, filtering matching that applied to full-length reads could not be performed. To assign V/J genes and CDR3, sequences were annotated using PyIR, a Python wrapper for IgBLAST v1.9, with IMGT germline references. Reads with weak V/J assignments (E-value above 1e-6), missing CDR3, stop codons, out-of-frame junctions, or ambiguous translated residues were removed. V3J clonotypes were defined as sequences sharing the same inferred V gene, J gene, and CDR3 amino acid sequence. To compute the percentage overlap between repertoires, the number of shared unique clonotypes was divided by the size of the smaller repertoire. RTK rarefaction, the Chao1 estimator, and Recon v2.1 estimates of unobserved clonotypes were used to assess repertoire richness. Generation probabilities for all TCRbeta clonotypes obtained by the gDNA method from a few donors were computed using OLGA. This is the immuneACCESS table as TCRdb keeps it, with only in-frame sequences that have V and J called. A part of the clones is gone; compared with another copy, unresolved V genes explain less than half, and the rest is unexplained. That table gives V, J and clone size, and the DNA gave D and trimming. Present in this sample are some 690,000 clones, roughly 87% of which were seen just once. The ten largest clones add up to more than 30% of the sample.

The germline V gene encodes CDR1 SNHLY and CDR2 FYNNEI. Taken from cysteine to phenylalanine, the CDR3 has 15 residues. The only DNA kept is the CDR3, 45 bases in frame from the first base. The trim is 4 bases for V and 0 bases for J, with a gap of 9 bases between the germline ends. The donors were healthy, HIV-negative adults who had no recently reported acute infections or vaccinations. All donors were Caucasian adults living in Nashville, Tennessee, USA. CD8 memory samples were composed of magnetically selected CD45RO+ cells combined with CCR7-negative CD45RA+ effector memory (TemRA) cells. Blood was obtained by leukapheresis, after which PBMCs were separated by Ficoll-Histopaque density gradient centrifugation and cryopreserved in liquid nitrogen vapor phase. Analytical flow cytometry was used to check the purity and quantity of each magnetically sorted T cell population. Each sorted fraction had its genomic DNA isolated and then quantified by UV absorbance on a Nanodrop 2000c.

This TCR was sampled from a man in his late teens or twenties in good health. Some clones in this sample may be carry-over from other donors' samples. The sequenced material came from memory CD8+ T cells from PBMCs. The sample's cell subset or site label is to be understood as: CD45RO+ cells pooled with CCR7-negative TemRA cells. The chain is made from TRBV2 and TRBJ2-2, with the D segment identity uncertain. The nucleotides are TGTGCCAGCAGTGTAGGGTACACGAACACCGGGGAGCTGTTTTTT. It is translated as CASSVGYTNTGELFF. The reference TRBV2 and TRBJ2-2 proteins fill in what lies around the CDR3, so the full variable domain reads EPEVTQTPSHQVTQMGQEVILRCVPISNHLYFYWYRQILGQKVEFLVSFYNNEISEKSEIFDDQFSVERPDGSNFTLKIRSTKLEDSAMYFCASSVGYTNTGELFFGEGSRLTVL.